The T cell receptor (beta chain) under discussion was sequenced for a study of OX40 agonist ivuxolimab in advanced cancers. Background for the entire study: The costimulatory receptor OX40 (CD134) was targeted by ivuxolimab, a fully human IgG2 agonistic monoclonal antibody. Patients were allowed to have had prior anti-PD-1, anti-PD-L1 or anti-CTLA-4 therapy, and 30% to 40% of the dose-escalation patients had previously received checkpoint inhibitors. Of the roughly 52 dose-escalation patients, hepatocellular carcinoma was present in approximately 20, melanoma in approximately 15, renal cell carcinoma in 9 and head and neck cancer in 9. Intravenous ivuxolimab was administered to patients every 2 weeks at six dose levels: 0.01, 0.1, 0.3, 1.5, 3 and 10 mg/kg. In the dose-escalation cohort, approximately 82% of patients were male, and the mean age was around 60 years, with a range of 23 to 79. Partial responses occurred in three dose-escalation patients, of whom one had hepatocellular carcinoma and two had cutaneous melanoma. The paper reports the monotherapy dose-escalation portion (N ≈ 50 patients) of the phase I ivuxolimab trial. Peripheral TCRbeta sequencing was intended to test whether TCR sequence diversity was altered and clonal T-cell expansion was caused by ivuxolimab. The research as a whole found: Low levels of normalized T-cell clonal expansion were also shown by some nonresponding patients. In the 0.1-3.0 mg/kg groups, partial responders had among the lowest normalized peripheral clonal expansion, particularly in CD8+ T cells. The antigen specificity of the clonally expanded peripheral T cells was not determined. At doses of 0.1 to 3.0 mg/kg, clonal expansion of both CD4+ and CD8+ blood T cells was observed from baseline to week 6. On average, CD8+ T cells showed more expanded clones than CD4+ T cells after ivuxolimab.

V is cut by 1 base and J by 2 bases, and the space between the germline ends is 10 bases. In the germline V gene, CDR1 corresponds to SGHRS and CDR2 to YFSETQ. Including cysteine and phenylalanine, the CDR3 has 16 amino acids. CDR3 DNA only is kept here, 48 bases in frame from base 1. This clone came up many times. What antigen it recognizes has not been identified. No much larger clone is present one base from it, and per-base qualities are unavailable. For sequencing of the TCRbeta CDR3 region, genomic DNA was extracted from the sorted cells. TCRbeta CDR3 regions were sequenced using the immunoSEQ Assay. TCRdb took this table from immuneACCESS and kept in-frame rearrangements with V and J called. Such tables lack part of the clones; where checked against another copy, unresolved V genes explain under half of the gap, and the rest is unexplained. Within this sample are around 64,000 clones, with approximately 78% of them counted one time only. The ten top clones hold less than 5% of the sample.

The trial excluded patients who had a history of autoimmune disease or were on systemic immunosuppression. In every dose cohort, peripheral blood was drawn for TCR sequencing at baseline, cycle 4 day 1, and cycle 7 day 1. The samples were drawn from a first-in-human, open-label, multicenter phase I dose-escalation trial of ivuxolimab. Adults with locally advanced or metastatic melanoma, renal cell carcinoma, hepatocellular carcinoma or head and neck squamous cell carcinoma were enrolled in the trial. CD4+ and CD8+ T cells were sorted separately from peripheral blood before TCR sequencing. The receptor was isolated from an adult with an advanced solid tumor such as melanoma, head and neck, liver or kidney cancer. Sample: CD4+ or CD8+ T cells sorted from blood, taken in a trial of the OX40 agonist ivuxolimab. Here the chain combines TRBV5-1 and TRBJ1-6; there is no confident call for the D gene. CDR3 sequence: CASSLKRVPYNSPLHF. The nucleotide sequence is TGCGCCAGCAGCTTGAAGCGGGTCCCCTATAATTCACCCCTCCACTTT. Full variable domain (CDR3 extended with the reference TRBV5-1 and TRBJ1-6 proteins): KAGVTQTPRYLIKTRGQQVTLSCSPISGHRSVSWYQQTPGQGLQFLFEYFSETQRNKGNFPGRFSGRQFSNSRSEMNVSTLELGDSALYLCASSLKRVPYNSPLHFGNGTRLTVT.